This section outlines one T cell receptor (beta chain) sequence together with its context. Its matching antigen is unknown. As to time point: recipient sample about 28 days before transplant, after cytoreduction. The germline V gene has CDR1 MNHEY and CDR2 SMNVEV (reference sequence). Deletions cut 5 bases from V and 3 bases from J, with 14 bases between. CDR3 size: 14 residues. Measured with immunoSEQ multiplex PCR; TCRdb has only the in-frame clones, and not every one. The sample yields roughly 29,000 clones, about three quarters seen once. The data were taken from a study of T cell clonotyping in hematopoietic cell transplantation. Study at large: Cytoreduction preceded collection of pretransplant recipient samples.

Overall study findings and caveats: Recipient TCR diversity dropped after transplant; expanded clonotypes rose from day 30 to 180.

V and J are TRBV27 and TRBJ2-7; TRBD1 is a possible D gene (6 bases). This TCR came from a woman in her twenties or thirties with chronic myeloid leukemia. Some clones in this sample may be carry-over from other donors' samples. The sample in question was peripheral blood mononuclear cells, obtained before stem cell transplant. This CDR3 reads CASSARGMGYEQYF. CDR3 sequence (DNA): TGTGCCAGCAGTGCCAGGGGTATGGGCTACGAGCAGTACTTC.